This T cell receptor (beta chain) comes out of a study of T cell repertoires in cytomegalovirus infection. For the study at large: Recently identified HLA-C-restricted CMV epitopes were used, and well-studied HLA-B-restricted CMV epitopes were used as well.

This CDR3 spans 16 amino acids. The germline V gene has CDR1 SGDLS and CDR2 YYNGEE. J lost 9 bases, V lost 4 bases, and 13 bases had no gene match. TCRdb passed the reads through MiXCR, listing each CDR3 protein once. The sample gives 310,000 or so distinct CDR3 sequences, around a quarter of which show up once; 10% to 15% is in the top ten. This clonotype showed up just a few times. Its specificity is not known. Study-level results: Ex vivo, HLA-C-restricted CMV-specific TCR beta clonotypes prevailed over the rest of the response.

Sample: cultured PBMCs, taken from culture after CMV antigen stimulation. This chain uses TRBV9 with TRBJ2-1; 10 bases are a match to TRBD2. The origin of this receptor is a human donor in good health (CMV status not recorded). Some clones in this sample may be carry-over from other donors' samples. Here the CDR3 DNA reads TGTGCCAGCAGCCCGAGCACTAGCGGGGCGTTCGGTGAGCAGTTCTTC. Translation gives CASSPSTSGAFGEQFF.